This is a list of T cell receptor beta chains from one sample in a study of beta chain features in type 1 diabetes. The data were produced by immunoSEQ multiplex PCR, yet TCRdb's version contains in-frame clones alone and is incomplete. This table has about 400,000 clones, approximately 12% appearing once. Sequenced input: naive CD4+ T cells from blood. These receptors all stem from a man between 18 and 35 years old in good health. Each CDR3 is given with its conserved first and last residue. D genes are given only for firm matches. Expanded clones are given a class, and other clones once, few, many or no size at all.

J gene,V gene,D gene,clone size,CDR3 protein,CDR3 DNA
TRBJ2-1,TRBV9,TRBD2,few,CASSPLLAGGNEQFF,TGTGCCAGCAGCCCCTTACTAGCGGGAGGAAATGAGCAGTTCTTC
TRBJ2-3,TRBV27,TRBD2,-,CASTGAGGRKGTDTQYF,TGTGCCAGCACCGGAGCGGGAGGGCGAAAGGGCACAGATACGCAGTATTTT
TRBJ2-6,TRBV7-2,-,-,CASSYLFSGANVLTF,TGTGCCAGCAGCTACCTATTCTCTGGGGCCAACGTCCTGACTTTC
TRBJ1-1,TRBV30,-,-,CAWRREQNLNTEAFF,TGTGCCTGGAGGCGGGAACAAAATCTGAACACTGAAGCTTTCTTT
TRBJ2-1,TRBV27,-,-,CASSSLSGLSYNEQFF,TGTGCCAGCAGTTCCCTCTCGGGACTCAGCTACAATGAGCAGTTCTTC
TRBJ2-3,TRBV6-6,TRBD1,few,CASSPPRDRVSDTQYF,TGTGCCAGCAGTCCCCCCCGGGACAGGGTGTCAGATACGCAGTATTTT
TRBJ2-1,TRBV7-2,TRBD2,few,CASSVGTRVDEQFF,TGTGCCAGCAGCGTCGGGACTAGAGTCGATGAGCAGTTCTTC
TRBJ1-1,TRBV7-9,-,few,CASSLSPSGLNTEAFF,TGTGCCAGCAGCTTATCGCCCTCTGGGCTTAACACTGAAGCTTTCTTT
TRBJ2-7,TRBV4-1,-,few,CASSQDPNPTYEQYF,TGCGCCAGCAGCCAAGACCCTAACCCTACCTACGAGCAGTACTTC
TRBJ2-7,TRBV9,TRBD2,-,CASSVGLADYEQYF,TGTGCCAGCAGCGTCGGTCTAGCGGACTACGAGCAGTACTTC
TRBJ2-3,TRBV29-1,-,few,CSPLEEMPDTQYF,TGCAGCCCTCTAGAAGAGATGCCAGATACGCAGTATTTT
TRBJ2-6,TRBV5-4,TRBD1,few,CASSSARGRLGANVLTF,TGTGCCAGCAGCTCAGCCAGGGGGCGCTTGGGGGCCAACGTCCTGACTTTC
TRBJ2-1,TRBV5-5,TRBD2,few,CASSLGTSGSPYNEQFF,TGTGCCAGCAGCTTGGGGACTAGCGGGAGTCCGTACAATGAGCAGTTCTTC
TRBJ2-5,TRBV28,TRBD1,few,CASSPGQSQETQYF,TGTGCCAGCAGCCCGGGACAGAGTCAAGAGACCCAGTACTTC
TRBJ2-7,TRBV9,-,-,CASSVGQTYEQYF,TGTGCCAGCAGCGTAGGACAGACCTACGAGCAGTACTTC
TRBJ2-1,TRBV5-1,TRBD2,-,CASSFSGSTGNEQFF,TGCGCCAGCAGCTTTAGCGGGAGTACCGGGAATGAGCAGTTCTTC
TRBJ2-5,TRBV28,-,few,CASSPQGRATQYF,TGTGCCAGCAGTCCACAGGGAAGGGCGACCCAGTACTTC
TRBJ2-7,TRBV28,TRBD2,-,CASTRLAGNYEQYF,TGTGCCAGTACTCGGTTAGCGGGAAACTACGAGCAGTACTTC
TRBJ2-3,TRBV5-6,-,-,CASSGDSTDTQYF,TGTGCCAGCAGCGGAGACAGCACAGATACGCAGTATTTT
TRBJ2-1,TRBV5-1,TRBD1,few,CASSTRTGSDEQFF,TGCGCCAGCAGCACCCGGACAGGGTCCGATGAGCAGTTCTTC
TRBJ2-2,TRBV7-2,-,-,CASSLDPGGLSTGELFF,TGTGCCAGCAGCTTAGACCCGGGGGGCTTGAGTACCGGGGAGCTGTTTTTT
TRBJ1-5,TRBV2,TRBD1,-,CASMEGARGQPQHF,TGTGCCAGCATGGAGGGGGCGCGAGGACAGCCCCAGCATTTT
TRBJ1-6,TRBV4-3,TRBD1,few,CASSQELPGTGVSPLHF,TGCGCCAGCAGCCAAGAATTGCCCGGGACAGGGGTATCACCCCTCCACTTT
TRBJ2-5,TRBV7-2,TRBD1,many,CASRSGTGGETQYF,TGTGCCAGCAGGTCCGGGACAGGGGGAGAGACCCAGTACTTC
TRBJ1-2,TRBV9,-,-,CASSDSVGFGYTF,TGTGCCAGCAGCGACAGTGTTGGGTTCGGCTACACCTTC
TRBJ1-2,TRBV6-5,-,few,CASKDGTVYGYTF,TGTGCCAGCAAAGATGGTACAGTCTATGGCTACACCTTC
TRBJ2-1,TRBV18,TRBD1,-,CASSRNDRVSEQFF,TGTGCCAGCTCGCGCAACGACAGGGTCAGTGAGCAGTTCTTC
TRBJ2-5,TRBV11-2,-,few,CASSRPRPRTQYF,TGTGCCAGCAGCCGACCCAGGCCCAGGACCCAGTACTTC
TRBJ2-7,TRBV13,-,few,CASTVGLTYEQYF,TGTGCCAGCACCGTAGGACTAACCTACGAGCAGTACTTC
TRBJ2-2,TRBV5-1,-,few,CASSLVQNTGELFF,TGCGCCAGCAGCTTGGTACAGAACACCGGGGAGCTGTTTTTT
TRBJ1-2,TRBV6-5,-,-,CASSEAGYGYTF,TGTGCCAGCAGTGAAGCAGGGTATGGCTACACCTTC
TRBJ2-6,TRBV29-1,-,-,CSVEGGSGANVLTF,TGCAGCGTTGAGGGAGGTTCTGGGGCCAACGTCCTGACTTTC
TRBJ2-1,TRBV4-2,-,few,CASSPHGSSNEQFF,TGTGCCAGCAGCCCTCACGGGAGCTCCAATGAGCAGTTCTTC
TRBJ2-3,TRBV5-1,TRBD1,few,CASSTGVTDTQYF,TGCGCCAGCAGCACAGGGGTAACAGATACGCAGTATTTT
TRBJ2-1,TRBV7-2,TRBD2,-,CASSLRTSGRINEQFF,TGTGCCAGCAGCCTTCGGACTAGCGGGAGAATTAATGAGCAGTTCTTC
TRBJ2-5,TRBV30,-,-,CACTTGGETQYF,TGTGCCTGCACCACGGGTGGAGAGACCCAGTACTTC
TRBJ2-7,TRBV7-8,-,-,CASSLRRDLKGNYEQYF,TGTGCCAGCAGCTTACGGCGGGATTTAAAGGGGAACTACGAGCAGTACTTC
TRBJ2-3,TRBV6-6,-,few,CASIWGLGTDTQYF,TGTGCCAGCATTTGGGGACTCGGCACAGATACGCAGTATTTT
TRBJ2-5,TRBV19,TRBD1,few,CASTRDRTETQYF,TGTGCCAGTACCAGGGACAGGACGGAGACCCAGTACTTC
TRBJ1-1,TRBV30,TRBD1,-,CAWSGQGESRLNTEAFF,TGTGCCTGGAGCGGACAGGGTGAAAGTCGATTGAACACTGAAGCTTTCTTT
TRBJ1-3,TRBV7-9,-,few,CASSFGGGAGNTIYF,TGTGCCAGCAGCTTCGGCGGGGGCGCAGGAAACACCATATATTTT
TRBJ2-1,TRBV30,TRBD1,-,CAWTRGQGRDNEQFF,TGTGCCTGGACCCGAGGACAGGGACGGGACAATGAGCAGTTCTTC
TRBJ2-6,TRBV5-1,-,few,CASSLDGDTLTTSGANVLTF,TGCGCCAGCAGCTTGGATGGGGACACCCTTACCACCTCTGGGGCCAACGTCCTGACTTTC
TRBJ1-5,TRBV7-2,-,few,CASSSTNQPQHF,TGTGCCAGCAGCTCGACAAATCAGCCCCAGCATTTT
TRBJ1-2,TRBV7-2,TRBD1,few,CASSWGQGYGYTF,TGTGCCAGCAGCTGGGGACAGGGCTATGGCTACACCTTC
TRBJ2-1,TRBV6-6,-,few,CASSYSGSYNEQFF,TGTGCCAGCAGTTACTCCGGCTCCTACAATGAGCAGTTCTTC
TRBJ2-7,TRBV5-4,-,-,CASSPSVFHEQYF,TGTGCCAGCAGCCCGTCCGTATTCCACGAGCAGTACTTC
TRBJ2-1,TRBV14,TRBD2,-,CATEVGTSPLNEQFF,TGTGCCACAGAAGTCGGGACTAGCCCCCTCAATGAGCAGTTCTTC
TRBJ2-3,TRBV21-1,-,few,CASSRGTGPTDTQYF,TGTGCCAGCAGCAGGGGGACTGGACCTACAGATACGCAGTATTTT
TRBJ1-1,TRBV6-5,TRBD1,-,CASSGSEAGGVEAFF,TGTGCCAGCAGTGGCTCCGAGGCAGGGGGCGTCGAAGCTTTCTTT
TRBJ2-3,TRBV9,-,few,CASSVESGDTQYF,TGTGCCAGCAGCGTAGAGTCGGGAGATACGCAGTATTTT
TRBJ2-3,TRBV6-1,-,few,CASREQGGTDTQYF,TGTGCCAGCAGAGAACAGGGCGGCACAGATACGCAGTATTTT
TRBJ1-1,TRBV7-9,-,few,CASSLQGTNTEAFF,TGTGCCAGCAGCCTACAGGGTACGAACACTGAAGCTTTCTTT
TRBJ2-7,TRBV4-2,-,-,CASSQDRGSNNEQYF,TGTGCCAGCAGCCAAGACAGGGGTTCTAACAACGAGCAGTACTTC
TRBJ1-2,TRBV7-8,-,-,CASSLVVGAENYGYTF,TGTGCCAGCAGCTTAGTAGTGGGGGCAGAAAACTATGGCTACACCTTC